The 26 T cell receptor beta chains listed next were all sequenced from one sample in a study of T cells in Graves' hyperthyroidism and ophthalmopathy. Researchers took RNA transcripts and amplified the TCR beta CDR3 regions from them. The primer set for the first-round RT-PCR of the TCR CDR3 was HTBI. Via MiXCR, TCRdb re-called the multiplex PCR reads, giving one row per CDR3 protein. The table lists around 620,000 distinct CDR3 sequences, 14% of them singletons. Specimen: blood. The origin of the receptors is a woman aged 18-29 years with Graves' ophthalmopathy.

The rearrangement joins TRBV19 to TRBJ2-3; 7 bases fit TRBD1. From germline, CDR1 is LNHDA and CDR2 SQIVND (reference sequence). This CDR3 contains 15 residues. The junction had 8 bases not matched to a gene; V was cut back by 6 bases and J by 2 bases. For the CDR3, the DNA is TGTGCCAGTAGCAAGGCGGACAGGTCCACAGATACGCAGTATTTT. Its translation: CASSKADRSTDTQYF.

Many counts were recorded for this clonotype. This chain links TRBV27 with TRBJ2-7; TRBD2 agrees at 9 bases. Looked up from germline, CDR1 is MNHEY and CDR2 is SMNVEV (reference sequence). This CDR3 is built from 16 residues. V lost 7 bases, J lost 4 bases, and 14 bases stayed unmatched. Here the CDR3 reads CASILCGGGKTYEQYF. CDR3 in DNA: TGTGCCAGCATCTTATGCGGGGGGGGGAAGACTTACGAGCAGTACTTC.

This clonotype was observed many times. The CDR3 DNA sequence: TGTGCCAGCAGCTTCGGGACAGGGGGCGCCGCTAACTATGGCTACACCTTC. It specifies CASSFGTGGAANYGYTF. The V gene is TRBV11-3, the J gene TRBJ1-2; 12 bases are a match to TRBD1. CDR1 SGHNT and CDR2 YENEEA come from the germline V gene. Germline trimming cut 3 bases from V and 0 bases from J; bases unmatched to any gene: 5. CDR3 length equals 17 residues. The full variable domain, in which reference TRBV11-3 and TRBJ1-2 provide the parts outside the CDR3, is EAGVVQSPRYKIIEKKQPVAFWCNPISGHNTLYWYLQNLGQGPELLIRYENEEAVDDSQLPKDRFSAERLKGVDSTLKIQPAELGDSAVYLCASSFGTGGAANYGYTFGSGTRLTVV.

This clonotype has at least ten counts. The V call is TRBV28, the J call TRBJ2-5; D remains ambiguous. The V gene's germline CDR1 is MDHEN and CDR2 SYDVKM. V lost 6 bases and J lost 4, with 18 bases in between. The CDR3 is 15 residues long. The CDR3 loop reads CASSYRPLKRETQYF. The CDR3 DNA follows: TGTGCCAGCAGCTACCGACCCTTGAAGAGAGAGACCCAGTACTTC.

The V gene is TRBV28, the J gene TRBJ2-5; TRBD2 aligns across 9 bases. The CDR3 extends over 15 amino acids. V shed 6 bases and J 10 bases; nucleotides not matched to a gene: 15. CDR1 and CDR2 from the germline V gene are MDHEN and SYDVKM. In nucleotides, the CDR3 is TGTGCCAGCAGGCAGGCAAGCGGGGGGCCTTTGGACCAGTACTTC. Translation: CASRQASGGPLDQYF.

V gene TRBV6-5 combines with J gene TRBJ1-2; possibly TRBD1 for D (6 bases). Germline V gene lookup returns CDR1 MNHEY and CDR2 SVGAGI. The germline V and J ends were trimmed by 0 bases and 4 bases, with 15 bases remaining between them. The CDR3 has 16 residues. CDR3 DNA sequence: TGTGCCAGCAGTTACTCGATCATGGGGGGCGGCTATGGCTACACCTTC. Translating it yields CASSYSIMGGGYGYTF.

The rearrangement joins TRBV24-1 to TRBJ1-5, with D possibly being TRBD1 (5 bases). The CDR3 contains 16 residues. The V end was cut by 3 bases, the J end by 2 bases, with 13 bases between. Germline values: CDR1 KGHDR, CDR2 SFDVKD. The CDR3 sequence: CATSDSQGIGNQPQHF. CDR3 sequence (DNA): TGTGCCACCAGTGATAGCCAGGGCATCGGCAATCAGCCCCAGCATTTT.

On this clonotype itself: This may be a read error, as it is one base from a much larger clone. V gene TRBV12-3 or TRBV12-4 combines with J gene TRBJ2-3; a possible D gene is TRBD1 (5 bases). V was trimmed by 7 bases and J by 2 bases, leaving 16 bases between them. This CDR3 region has 15 residues. The CDR3 DNA reads TGTGCCAGCATTTTTGATGTGGGGCTCACAGATACGCAGTATTTT. This translates into CASIFDVGLTDTQYF.

This chain connects TRBV6-1 to TRBJ1-1, with 7 nucleotides matching TRBD1. The CDR3 spans 13 residues. Trimming removed 5 bases from V and 11 bases from J; junction bases left unmatched: 11. Germline V CDR1 and CDR2: MNHNS, SASEGT. The DNA of the CDR3 is TGTGCCAGCAGTTCGGTGACAGGGATAGGGGCTTTCTTT. It is translated as CASSSVTGIGAFF.

This clonotype showed up many times. The V gene is TRBV2, the J gene TRBJ1-1; D gene ambiguous. The germline gives CDR1 SNHLY, CDR2 FYNNEI. This CDR3 comprises 13 residues. V was clipped by 3 bases and J by 7 bases, with 12 bases between them. The DNA of the CDR3 is TGTGCCAGCAGTGATCCTGGGGTCCATGAAGCTTTCTTT. Translation: CASSDPGVHEAFF. Looking up the rest from reference TRBV2 and TRBJ1-1 gives the full variable domain: EPEVTQTPSHQVTQMGQEVILRCVPISNHLYFYWYRQILGQKVEFLVSFYNNEISEKSEIFDDQFSVERPDGSNFTLKIRSTKLEDSAMYFCASSDPGVHEAFFGQGTRLTVV.

This clonotype has only a few counts. V and J are TRBV18 and TRBJ2-7; either TRBD1 or TRBD2 may fit D (6 bases each). Trimming removed 0 bases at V and 6 bases at J, with 21 bases between. The germline gives CDR1 KGHSH, CDR2 LQKENI. The CDR3 is 17 residues long. The CDR3 DNA is TGTGCCAGCTCACCACCGGCAATCTCAGGGGACGGGGGCGAGCAGTACTTC. Translating it yields CASSPPAISGDGGEQYF.

A few counts support this clonotype. The chain joins TRBV20-1 to TRBJ2-2; 8 bases are shared with TRBD2. The V gene end was trimmed by 1 base and the J gene end by 3 bases; junction bases not matched to a gene: 7. Germline CDR1 is DFQATT and CDR2 is SNEGSKA (reference sequence). This CDR3 has 16 amino acids. The CDR3 here is CSARVPTSGDTGELFF. The CDR3 nucleotides are TGCAGTGCTAGAGTCCCCACTAGCGGAGACACCGGGGAGCTGTTTTTT.

This clonotype was detected ten times or more. The chain recombines TRBV12-3 or TRBV12-4 with TRBJ1-4; D uncertain. Trimming left V 7 bases short and J 5 bases short, with 8 bases between. The CDR3 consists of 12 residues. This CDR3 is CASMDENEKLFF. The CDR3 region has the DNA TGTGCCAGCATGGACGAAAATGAAAAACTGTTTTTT.

This clonotype was recorded at least ten times. V is TRBV12-3 or TRBV12-4 and J is TRBJ2-5; TRBD1 aligns across 9 bases. After removal of 2 bases from V and 4 bases from J, the junction contained 2 bases not matched to a gene. CDR3 length equals 14 residues. The CDR3 nucleotides are TGTGCCAGCAGTTTAATGGGACAGGGAGAGACCCAGTACTTC. It specifies CASSLMGQGETQYF.

This clonotype was seen at least ten times. J is TRBJ1-5 and V is TRBV30, with D maybe TRBD1 (6 bases). The CDR3 is 12 amino acids. Per germline, CDR1 GTSNPN and CDR2 SVGIG (reference sequence). DNA for the CDR3: TGTGCTTACACACAGGGTGGCCAGCCCCAGCATTTT. Its translation: CAYTQGGQPQHF.

This clonotype was recorded at least ten times. The chain employs TRBV12-3 or TRBV12-4 and TRBJ2-5, with TRBD2 matching 9 bases. The CDR3 loop spans 13 amino acids. Trimming took 6 bases from V and 5 from J; bases not matched to a gene: 4. DNA for the CDR3: TGTGCCAGCAGCCCTACTAGCGGGGAGACCCAGTACTTC. Amino acids: CASSPTSGETQYF.

This clonotype was detected a few times. With a far larger clone one base away, a read error is the likely cause. The chain uses TRBV4-2 and TRBJ2-7; no clear D. The germline gives CDR1 LGHNA, CDR2 YNFKEQ. This CDR3 comprises 11 residues. Trimming removed 1 base at V and 5 bases at J, with 3 bases between. The CDR3 DNA reads as TGTGCCAGCAGCCAAGTCAACGAGCAGTACTTC. It translates to CASSQVNEQYF.

This clonotype was counted a few times. A junction boundary mismatches the germline segment, possibly from a read error. The chain recombines TRBV12-3 or TRBV12-4 with TRBJ2-5; perhaps TRBD2 as D (6 bases). The CDR3 runs 16 residues. DNA for the CDR3: TGTGCCAGCAGTTTAGGGGTGGGGGGTACTCAAGAGGCCCAGTACTTC. Translated, it gives CASSLGVGGTQEAQYF.

This clonotype was recorded many times. A read error may produce the germline difference seen at one junction end. The chain has TRBV7-7 and TRBJ2-1; 7 positions match TRBD1. CDR1 is SSHAT, CDR2 FNYEAQ, per germline (reference sequence). This CDR3 contains 15 residues. The chain's CDR3 is CASSLSQGVGNEQFF. DNA for the CDR3: TGTGCTAGCAGCTTGTCCCAGGGGGTGGGCAATGAGCAGTTCTTC.

This clonotype came up many times. The chain is built from TRBV7-2 and TRBJ2-7; 7 bases are shared with TRBD1. The CDR3 spans 15 residues. J was trimmed by 1 base and V by 3 bases; bases with no gene match: 6. The germline gives CDR1 SGHTA, CDR2 FQGNSA. For the CDR3, the DNA is TGTGCCAGCAGCTTGACAGGGTTGGGATCCTACGAGCAGTACTTC. This sequence encodes CASSLTGLGSYEQYF.

This clonotype came up many times. J is TRBJ2-3 and V is TRBV27; D remains unclear. The ends were cut back, 5 bases at V and 3 bases at J, with 27 bases in the middle. From germline, CDR1 is MNHEY and CDR2 SMNVEV (reference sequence). CDR3 size: 19 residues. Here the CDR3 DNA reads TGTGCCAGCAGTGGTTTAACAAACCTCCAACCACGAAAAACAGATACGCAGTATTTT. Translation: CASSGLTNLQPRKTDTQYF.

A few counts support this clonotype. The CDR3 here is CASSSVDSPLHF. The CDR3 coding sequence is TGTGCCAGCAGTTCGGTGGATTCACCCCTCCACTTT. The chain links TRBV7-8 to TRBJ1-6; D gene unclear. The germline V and J ends were trimmed by 6 bases and 8 bases, with 8 bases remaining between them. Germline loops: CDR1 SGHVS, CDR2 FQNEAQ. CDR3 length: 12 residues.

The chain employs TRBV7-3 and TRBJ1-2; TRBD1 matches 7 bases. This CDR3 is 16 amino acids long. With 5 bases clipped from V and 4 bases from J, the junction kept 13 bases outside the gene matches. Germline CDR1 and CDR2: SGHTA and FQGTGA. CDR3 loop: CASSQGSGQLSYGYTF. The CDR3 nucleotides are TGTGCCAGCAGCCAAGGGTCGGGACAGCTGTCCTATGGCTACACCTTC.

This clonotype appeared many times. DNA for the CDR3: TGTGCCAGCCCCCAGGACGCGAACACCGGGGAGCTGTTTTTT. Encoded protein: CASPQDANTGELFF. The V call is TRBV7-9, the J call TRBJ2-2; no firm D call. Germline V gene lookup returns CDR1 SEHNR and CDR2 FQNEAQ (reference sequence). The CDR3 covers 14 residues. V gave up 8 bases and J gave up 0 bases, with 10 bases separating them.

In its sample, this clonotype was seen a few times. The V gene is TRBV9, the J gene TRBJ2-2; 8 bases match TRBD1. V was clipped by 3 bases and J by 2 bases; unmatched bases: 12. In germline, CDR1 is SGDLS, CDR2 YYNGEE. This CDR3 contains 18 residues. Written as DNA, the CDR3 is TGTGCCAGCAGCGCGCCCTCCGGGACAGGATATAACACCGGGGAGCTGTTTTTT. It specifies CASSAPSGTGYNTGELFF.

This clonotype was observed many times. The chain links TRBV30 to TRBJ1-1; perhaps TRBD1 as D (5 bases). V was cut by 4 bases and J by 0 bases, with 12 bases left in between. Germline CDR1 and CDR2: GTSNPN and SVGIG (reference sequence). The CDR3 extends over 14 amino acids. In nucleotides, the CDR3 is TGTGCCTGGATTCCGGGGGTCCTGAACACTGAAGCTTTCTTT. Its protein product is CAWIPGVLNTEAFF.